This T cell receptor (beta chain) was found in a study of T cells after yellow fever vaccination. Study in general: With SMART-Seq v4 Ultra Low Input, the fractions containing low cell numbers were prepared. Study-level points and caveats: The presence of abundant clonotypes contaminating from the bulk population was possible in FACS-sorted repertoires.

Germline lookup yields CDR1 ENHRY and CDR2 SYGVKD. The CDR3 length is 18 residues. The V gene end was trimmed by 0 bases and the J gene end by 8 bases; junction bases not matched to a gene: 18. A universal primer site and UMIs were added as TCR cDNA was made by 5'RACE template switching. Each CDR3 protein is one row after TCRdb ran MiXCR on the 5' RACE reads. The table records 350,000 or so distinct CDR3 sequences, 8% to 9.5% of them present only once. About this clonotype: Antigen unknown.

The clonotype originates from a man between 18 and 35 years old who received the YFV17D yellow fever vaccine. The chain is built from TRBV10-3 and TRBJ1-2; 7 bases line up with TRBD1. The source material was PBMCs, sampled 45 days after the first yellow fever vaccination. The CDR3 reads CAISESTPIMTGLYGYTF. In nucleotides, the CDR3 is TGTGCCATCAGTGAGTCGACTCCCATTATGACAGGGTTGTACGGCTACACCTTC.